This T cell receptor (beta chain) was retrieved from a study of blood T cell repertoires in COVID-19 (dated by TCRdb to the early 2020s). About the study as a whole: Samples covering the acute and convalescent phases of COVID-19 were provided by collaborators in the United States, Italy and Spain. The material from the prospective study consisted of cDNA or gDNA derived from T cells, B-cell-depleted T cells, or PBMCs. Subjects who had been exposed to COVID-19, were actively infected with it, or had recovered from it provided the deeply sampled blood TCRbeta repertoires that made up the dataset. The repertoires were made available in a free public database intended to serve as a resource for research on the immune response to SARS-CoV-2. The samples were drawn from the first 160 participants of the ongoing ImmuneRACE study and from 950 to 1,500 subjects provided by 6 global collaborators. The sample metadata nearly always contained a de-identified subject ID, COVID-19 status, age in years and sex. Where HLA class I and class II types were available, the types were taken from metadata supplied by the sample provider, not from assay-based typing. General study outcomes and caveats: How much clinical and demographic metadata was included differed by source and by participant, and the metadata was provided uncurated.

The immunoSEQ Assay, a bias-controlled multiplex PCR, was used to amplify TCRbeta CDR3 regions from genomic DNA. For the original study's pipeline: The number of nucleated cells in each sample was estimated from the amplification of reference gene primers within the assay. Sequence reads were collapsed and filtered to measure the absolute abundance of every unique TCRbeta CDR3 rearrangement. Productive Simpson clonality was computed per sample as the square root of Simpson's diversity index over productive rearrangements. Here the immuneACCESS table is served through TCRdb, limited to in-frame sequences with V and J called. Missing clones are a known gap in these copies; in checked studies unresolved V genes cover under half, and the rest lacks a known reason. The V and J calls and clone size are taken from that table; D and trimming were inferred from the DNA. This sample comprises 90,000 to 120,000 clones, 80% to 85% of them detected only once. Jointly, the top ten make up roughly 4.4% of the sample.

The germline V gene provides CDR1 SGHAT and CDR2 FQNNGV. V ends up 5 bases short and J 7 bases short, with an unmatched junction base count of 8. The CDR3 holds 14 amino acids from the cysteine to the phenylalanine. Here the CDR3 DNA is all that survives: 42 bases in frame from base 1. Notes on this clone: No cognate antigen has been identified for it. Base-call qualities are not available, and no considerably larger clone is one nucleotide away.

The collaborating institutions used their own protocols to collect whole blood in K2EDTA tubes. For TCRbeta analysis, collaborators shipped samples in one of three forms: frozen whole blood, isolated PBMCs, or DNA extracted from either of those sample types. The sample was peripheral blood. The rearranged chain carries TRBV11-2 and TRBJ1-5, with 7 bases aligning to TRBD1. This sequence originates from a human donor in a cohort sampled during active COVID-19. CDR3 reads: CASSDTGDGQPQHF. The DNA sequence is TGTGCCAGCAGCGACACAGGGGATGGGCAGCCCCAGCATTTT. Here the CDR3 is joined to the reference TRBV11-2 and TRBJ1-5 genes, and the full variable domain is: EAGVAQSPRYKIIEKRQSVAFWCNPISGHATLYWYQQILGQGPKLLIQFQNNGVVDDSQLPKDRFSAERLKGVDSTLKIQPAKLEDSAVYLCASSDTGDGQPQHFGDGTRLSIL.